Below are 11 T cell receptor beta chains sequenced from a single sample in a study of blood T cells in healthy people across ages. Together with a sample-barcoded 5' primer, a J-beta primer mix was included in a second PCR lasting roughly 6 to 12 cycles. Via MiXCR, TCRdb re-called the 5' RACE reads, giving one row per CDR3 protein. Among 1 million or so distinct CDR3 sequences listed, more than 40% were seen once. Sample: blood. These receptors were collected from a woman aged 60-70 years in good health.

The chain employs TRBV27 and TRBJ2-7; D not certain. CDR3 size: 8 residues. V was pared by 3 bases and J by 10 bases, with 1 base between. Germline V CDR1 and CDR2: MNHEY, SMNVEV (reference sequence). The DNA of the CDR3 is TGTGCCAGCAGTTTCCAGTACTTC. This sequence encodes CASSFQYF.

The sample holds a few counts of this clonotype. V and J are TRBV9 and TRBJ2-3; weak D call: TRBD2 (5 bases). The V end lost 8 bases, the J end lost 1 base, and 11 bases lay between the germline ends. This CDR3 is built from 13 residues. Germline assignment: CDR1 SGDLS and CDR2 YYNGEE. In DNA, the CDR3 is TGTGCCAGTGCCGGAGGTGGCACAGATACGCAGTATTTT. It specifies CASAGGGTDTQYF.

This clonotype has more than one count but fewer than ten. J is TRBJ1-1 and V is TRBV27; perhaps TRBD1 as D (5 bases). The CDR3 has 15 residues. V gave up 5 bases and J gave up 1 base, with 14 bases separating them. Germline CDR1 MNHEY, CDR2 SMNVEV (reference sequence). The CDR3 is CASSPRGRENTEAFF. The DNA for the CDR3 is TGTGCCAGCAGTCCACGGGGCAGGGAGAACACTGAAGCTTTCTTT.

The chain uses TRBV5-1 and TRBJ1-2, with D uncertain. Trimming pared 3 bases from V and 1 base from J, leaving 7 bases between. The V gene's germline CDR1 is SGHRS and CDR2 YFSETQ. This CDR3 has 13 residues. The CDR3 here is CASSWGGNYGYTF. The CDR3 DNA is TGCGCCAGCAGCTGGGGAGGTAACTATGGCTACACCTTC.

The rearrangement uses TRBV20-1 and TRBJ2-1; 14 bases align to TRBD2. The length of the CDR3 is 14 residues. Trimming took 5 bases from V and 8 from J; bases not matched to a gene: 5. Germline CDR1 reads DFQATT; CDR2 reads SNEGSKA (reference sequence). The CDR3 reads CSAQGGLAGDEQFF. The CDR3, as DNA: TGCAGTGCTCAAGGGGGACTAGCGGGAGATGAGCAGTTCTTC.

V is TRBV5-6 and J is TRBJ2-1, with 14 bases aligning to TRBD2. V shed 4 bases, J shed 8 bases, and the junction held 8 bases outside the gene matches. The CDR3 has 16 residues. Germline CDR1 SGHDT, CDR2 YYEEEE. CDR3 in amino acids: CASSQPGLAGEDEQFF. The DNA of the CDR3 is TGTGCCAGCAGCCAACCGGGACTAGCGGGAGAGGATGAGCAGTTCTTC.

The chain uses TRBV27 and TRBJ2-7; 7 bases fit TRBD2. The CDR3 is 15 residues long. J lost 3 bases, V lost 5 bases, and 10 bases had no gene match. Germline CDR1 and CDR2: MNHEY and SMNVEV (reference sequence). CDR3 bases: TGTGCCAGCAGTCTGATGGGGGGGATGATCTACGAGCAGTACTTC. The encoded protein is CASSLMGGMIYEQYF.

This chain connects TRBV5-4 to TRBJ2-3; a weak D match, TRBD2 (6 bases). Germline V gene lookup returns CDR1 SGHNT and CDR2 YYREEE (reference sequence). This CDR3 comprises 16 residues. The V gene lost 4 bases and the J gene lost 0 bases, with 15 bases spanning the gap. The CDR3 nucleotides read TGTGCCAGCAGCATTGGTAGCGGAACTAGCACAGATACGCAGTATTTT. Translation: CASSIGSGTSTDTQYF.

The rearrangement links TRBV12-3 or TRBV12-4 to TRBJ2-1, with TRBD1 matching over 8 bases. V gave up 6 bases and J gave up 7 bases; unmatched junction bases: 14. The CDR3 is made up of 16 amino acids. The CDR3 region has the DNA TGTGCCAGCAGACCCACGACAGGGGAAGAATGGAATGAGCAGTTCTTC. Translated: CASRPTTGEEWNEQFF.

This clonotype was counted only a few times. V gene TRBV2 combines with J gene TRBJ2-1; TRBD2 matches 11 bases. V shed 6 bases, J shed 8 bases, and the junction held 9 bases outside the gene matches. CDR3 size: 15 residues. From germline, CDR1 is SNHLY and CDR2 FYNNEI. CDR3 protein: CASSLLAGGIDEQFF. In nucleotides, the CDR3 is TGTGCCAGCAGCCTTTTAGCGGGAGGGATCGATGAGCAGTTCTTC.

The CDR3, as DNA: TGTGCCATCAGTGAGGCAGGGCTCTCTGGGGCCAACGTCCTGACTTTC. This sequence encodes CAISEAGLSGANVLTF. The chain combines TRBV10-3 with TRBJ2-6, with D possibly TRBD1 on 5 matching bases. The length of the CDR3 is 16 residues. CDR1 and CDR2 from the germline V gene are ENHRY and SYGVKD. V dropped 2 bases and J dropped 0 bases, with 8 bases sitting between them.